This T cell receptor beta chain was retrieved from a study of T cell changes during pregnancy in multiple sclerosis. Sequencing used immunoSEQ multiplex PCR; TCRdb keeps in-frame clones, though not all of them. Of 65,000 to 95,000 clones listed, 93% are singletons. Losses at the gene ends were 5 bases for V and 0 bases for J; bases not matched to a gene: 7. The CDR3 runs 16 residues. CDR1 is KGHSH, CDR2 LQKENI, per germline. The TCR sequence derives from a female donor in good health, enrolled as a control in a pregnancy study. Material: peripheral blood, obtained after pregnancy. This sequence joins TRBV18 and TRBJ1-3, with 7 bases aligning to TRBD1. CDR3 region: CASSGVGQSSGNTIYF. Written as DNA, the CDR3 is TGTGCCAGCTCAGGGGTGGGACAGAGCTCTGGAAACACCATATATTTT.